These 24 T cell receptor beta chains were all obtained from the same sample, sequenced in a study of control samples from healthy donors and cancer patients. Some clones are missing from TCRdb's copy, which holds only in-frame ones; the method was immunoSEQ multiplex PCR. The table lists about 75,000 clones, 84% of them singletons. Sequenced material: blood. These TCRs come from a man aged 45-65 years in good health.

J is TRBJ2-1 and V is TRBV19; TRBD2 agrees at 9 bases. Germline values: CDR1 LNHDA, CDR2 SQIVND (reference sequence). The V gene end was trimmed by 1 base and the J gene end by 4 bases; junction bases not matched to a gene: 5. CDR3 length: 16 residues. CDR3 residues: CASSIVGLAGYNEQFF. DNA of the CDR3: TGTGCCAGTAGTATAGTTGGGCTAGCGGGATACAATGAGCAGTTCTTC.

The chain employs TRBV7-9 and TRBJ2-5, with D tentatively TRBD2 (5 bases). This CDR3 spans 11 amino acids. Per the germline V gene, CDR1 is SEHNR and CDR2 is FQNEAQ (reference sequence). The V gene lost 8 bases and the J gene lost 6 bases, with 10 bases spanning the gap. The CDR3 sequence: CASGWEKTQYF. As DNA, the CDR3 is TGTGCCAGCGGATGGGAGAAGACCCAGTACTTC.

This clone was observed once. This rearrangement joins TRBV4-3 to TRBJ2-4; a possible D gene is TRBD2 (5 bases). Germline V CDR1 and CDR2: LGHNA, YSLEER. V was pared by 0 bases and J by 16 bases, with 13 bases between. The CDR3 has 12 amino acids. The CDR3 region is CASSQDGNFRYF. For the CDR3, the DNA is TGCGCCAGCAGCCAAGACGGGAACTTCCGATACTTC.

There are a few counts of this clone. The chain is built from TRBV5-1 and TRBJ2-3, with 7 bases matching TRBD2. V lost 0 bases and J lost 3; bases outside the gene matches: 10. In germline, CDR1 is SGHRS, CDR2 YFSETQ. The CDR3 runs 17 residues. The DNA of the CDR3 is TGCGCCAGCAGCTTGGCTCCGGGCCAGGGAGGGACAGATACGCAGTATTTT. Amino acids: CASSLAPGQGGTDTQYF.

This chain uses TRBV19 with TRBJ1-2, with unresolved D. CDR1 and CDR2 (germline): LNHDA, SQIVND (reference sequence). Trimming removed 5 bases at V and 7 bases at J, with 11 bases between. The CDR3 is 12 residues long. CDR3 sequence (DNA): TGTGCCAGTAGTCTGGGAATGGGTGGCTACACCTTC. Amino acid sequence: CASSLGMGGYTF.

The chain recombines TRBV7-8 with TRBJ2-6, with 9 bases fitting TRBD1. The CDR3 totals 18 residues. J lost 2 bases, V lost 2 bases, and 7 bases had no gene match. From germline, CDR1 is SGHVS and CDR2 FQNEAQ. The CDR3 nucleotides read TGTGCCAGCAGCTTAACCCCGGACAGGGGAACTGGGGCCAACGTCCTGACTTTC. The encoded protein is CASSLTPDRGTGANVLTF.

The genes are TRBV5-1 and TRBJ2-2; D is perhaps TRBD2 (5 bases). V dropped 6 bases and J dropped 4 bases, with 10 bases sitting between them. This CDR3 region has 13 residues. Germline assignment: CDR1 SGHRS and CDR2 YFSETQ. CDR3 nucleotides: TGCGCCAGCAAGGACTCCACCACCGGGGAGCTGTTTTTT. This codes for CASKDSTTGELFF.

This clone was picked up one time. The chain carries TRBV15 and TRBJ2-5; 10 positions match TRBD2. V shed 0 bases, J shed 4 bases, and the junction held 5 bases outside the gene matches. The CDR3 length is 16 residues. Germline assignment: CDR1 LNHNV and CDR2 YYDKDF (reference sequence). CDR3 coding DNA: TGTGCCACCAGCAGAGACGGTCTAGCGGGAGTAGAGACCCAGTACTTC. It is translated as CATSRDGLAGVETQYF.

The CDR3 DNA is TGTGCCAGCAGCTTAAAAGCAGATCAGCCCCAGCATTTT. Translated: CASSLKADQPQHF. The chain has TRBV11-3 and TRBJ1-5; D is ambiguous. The CDR3 runs 13 residues. Germline CDR1 SGHNT, CDR2 YENEEA. V lost 2 bases and J lost 5, with 7 bases in between.

J is TRBJ2-7 and V is TRBV5-6; D perhaps matches TRBD1 (5 bases). The CDR3 is made up of 14 amino acids. CDR1 SGHDT and CDR2 YYEEEE come from the germline V gene. V gave up 5 bases and J gave up 2 bases, with 14 bases separating them. The CDR3 region has the DNA TGTGCCAGCAGAGGGGTGGGCGGAACCTACGAGCAGTACTTC. It translates to CASRGVGGTYEQYF.

The chain employs TRBV7-9 and TRBJ1-2, with a weak D call TRBD1 (5 bases). This CDR3 is 12 amino acids long. V lost 3 bases to trimming and J lost 8 bases, with 10 bases between them. The germline gives CDR1 SEHNR, CDR2 FQNEAQ (reference sequence). The DNA of the CDR3 is TGTGCCAGCAGCTTCAGGGAAGGAGGCTACACCTTC. This translates into CASSFREGGYTF.

The chain links TRBV5-6 to TRBJ1-1; TRBD1 might be the D (6 bases). CDR1 and CDR2 from the germline V gene are SGHDT and YYEEEE. Trimming stripped 7 bases from V and 4 bases from J, with 14 bases between. There are 13 residues in the CDR3. The DNA of the CDR3 is TGTGCCAGCTTTTGGGGGGGCAGCACTGAAGCTTTCTTT. This encodes CASFWGGSTEAFF.

The chain employs TRBV6-5 and TRBJ1-1, with no clear D. Germline V gene sequence: CDR1 MNHEY, CDR2 SVGAGI. There are 14 residues in the CDR3. The V end was cut by 6 bases, the J end by 4 bases, with 15 bases between. The CDR3 reads CASRKGPRVTEAFF. In DNA, the CDR3 is TGTGCCAGCAGAAAAGGCCCGAGAGTCACTGAAGCTTTCTTT.

The rearrangement joins TRBV15 to TRBJ2-7, with D possibly TRBD2 on 6 matching bases. Trimming cost V 1 base and J 3 bases, with 13 bases left between them. Per the germline V gene, CDR1 is LNHNV and CDR2 is YYDKDF (reference sequence). This CDR3 has 15 residues. This CDR3 reads CATSRGGGILYEQYF. In DNA form, the CDR3 reads TGTGCCACCAGCAGAGGAGGCGGGATCCTCTACGAGCAGTACTTC.

This clone has more than one count but fewer than ten. The rearrangement links TRBV19 to TRBJ2-1, with 8 bases identical to TRBD1. Germline-derived CDR1 and CDR2 are LNHDA and SQIVND (reference sequence). The CDR3 has 16 amino acids. After removal of 6 bases from V and 8 bases from J, the junction contained 15 bases not matched to a gene. Here the CDR3 reads CASSNLNRGYWDEQFF. In nucleotides, the CDR3 is TGTGCCAGTAGCAACCTAAACAGGGGGTATTGGGATGAGCAGTTCTTC. Full variable domain (remainder filled in from reference TRBV19 and TRBJ2-1): DGGITQSPKYLFRKEGQNVTLSCEQNLNHDAMYWYRQDPGQGLRLIYYSQIVNDFQKGDIAEGYSVSREKKESFPLTVTSAQKNPTAFYLCASSNLNRGYWDEQFFGPGTRLTVL.

V is TRBV19 and J is TRBJ1-1, with 12 positions matching TRBD1. CDR1 is LNHDA, CDR2 SQIVND, per germline (reference sequence). The CDR3 contains 20 residues. After removal of 4 bases from V and 0 bases from J, the junction contained 15 bases not matched to a gene. The CDR3 is CASSTGTGGHGAFLNTEAFF. CDR3 bases: TGTGCCAGTAGTACGGGGACAGGGGGCCACGGAGCCTTTTTGAACACTGAAGCTTTCTTT.

The chain uses TRBV19 and TRBJ1-1; no reliable D call. V was trimmed by 6 bases and J by 0 bases, leaving 11 bases between them. This CDR3 spans 14 amino acids. The V gene's germline CDR1 is LNHDA and CDR2 SQIVND (reference sequence). The chain's CDR3 is CASSLGKMNTEAFF. The CDR3 nucleotides are TGTGCCAGTAGCCTCGGGAAAATGAACACTGAAGCTTTCTTT.

The J gene is TRBJ1-6, the V gene TRBV14; D is unclear. This CDR3 comprises 14 residues. Trimming stripped 1 base from V and 6 bases from J, with 7 bases between. The germline V gene has CDR1 SGHDN and CDR2 FVKESK. The CDR3 spells CASSQANINSPLHF. CDR3 in DNA: TGTGCCAGCAGCCAAGCGAACATTAATTCACCCCTCCACTTT.

This chain uses TRBV11-3 with TRBJ1-1, with 11 bases matching TRBD1. Germline V gene data show CDR1 as SGHNT and CDR2 as YENEEA. CDR3 length: 16 residues. V gave up 5 bases and J gave up 0 bases; unmatched junction bases: 5. The CDR3 loop is CASSRTGGGLNTEAFF. DNA of the CDR3: TGTGCCAGCAGCCGGACAGGGGGCGGACTGAACACTGAAGCTTTCTTT. Based on the CDR3 plus reference TRBV11-3 and TRBJ1-1, the full variable domain is EAGVVQSPRYKIIEKKQPVAFWCNPISGHNTLYWYLQNLGQGPELLIRYENEEAVDDSQLPKDRFSAERLKGVDSTLKIQPAELGDSAVYLCASSRTGGGLNTEAFFGQGTRLTVV.

The chain couples TRBV6-5 to TRBJ1-2; possible D gene TRBD1, 6 bases. Germline-derived CDR1 and CDR2 are MNHEY and SVGAGI. This CDR3 spans 14 amino acids. V lost 0 bases and J 4 bases, leaving 9 bases between the germline ends. The CDR3 reads CASSYSGGVYGYTF. The CDR3 region has the DNA TGTGCCAGCAGTTACTCAGGGGGGGTCTATGGCTACACCTTC.

V is TRBV15 and J is TRBJ2-4, with 11 bases aligning to TRBD2. CDR1 and CDR2 (germline): LNHNV, YYDKDF (reference sequence). V shed 1 base and J 5 bases; nucleotides not matched to a gene: 10. The CDR3 runs 18 residues. CDR3 amino acids: CATSRVGGTSGHQNIQYF. CDR3 DNA: TGTGCCACCAGCAGAGTGGGAGGGACTAGCGGTCACCAAAACATTCAGTACTTC.

This clone was seen a single time. V and J are TRBV30 and TRBJ1-6, with TRBD1 matching over 7 bases. This CDR3 comprises 13 residues. J gave up 7 bases and V 7 bases, and 7 bases lay outside the gene matches. Germline V gives CDR1 GTSNPN, CDR2 SVGIG (reference sequence). The CDR3: CASAGQMNSPLHF. Written as DNA, the CDR3 is TGTGCCTCTGCGGGACAGATGAATTCACCCCTCCACTTT.

Concerning this clone itself: The junction departs from germline at one end; a sequencing error may be responsible. The chain is built from TRBV20-1 and TRBJ2-1; D tentatively fits TRBD1 or TRBD2 (5 bases each). The CDR3 runs 11 residues. Germline-derived CDR1 and CDR2 are DFQATT and SNEGSKA (reference sequence). The DNA of the CDR3 is TGCAGTGCGCCCTCCGGGACCGGCCGGATCTTC. This sequence encodes CSAPSGTGRIF.

The rearrangement uses TRBV5-6 and TRBJ2-1; TRBD2 might be the D (5 bases). Trimming stripped 4 bases from V and 12 bases from J, with 17 bases between. This CDR3 has 13 amino acids. Germline values: CDR1 SGHDT, CDR2 YYEEEE. CDR3 coding DNA: TGTGCCAGCAGCCCCGGATGGACTCTTCTGCAGTTCTTC. Its translation is CASSPGWTLLQFF. Filled out from reference TRBV5-6 and TRBJ2-1, the complete variable domain reads DAGVTQSPTHLIKTRGQQVTLRCSPKSGHDTVSWYQQALGQGPQFIFQYYEEEERQRGNFPDRFSGHQFPNYSSELNVNALLLGDSALYLCASSPGWTLLQFFGPGTRLTVL.